What follows are 30 T cell receptor beta chains derived from one specimen sequenced in a study of shared clonotypes between healthy human individuals. Only in-frame clones appear in the TCRdb table, and some are missing; sequencing was by immunoSEQ multiplex PCR. The sample yields around 990,000 clones, approximately 80% seen once. What was sequenced was memory CD4+ T cells from PBMCs. The subset: CD45RA-negative fraction. These receptors were collected from a man aged 18 to 29 in good health. Some clones in this sample may be carry-over from other donors' samples.

This clone was detected only once. This chain connects TRBV4-2 to TRBJ2-2, with 7 bases fitting TRBD2. CDR3 length equals 17 residues. V dropped 2 bases and J dropped 5; count of bases not matched to a gene: 11. CDR1 LGHNA and CDR2 YNFKEQ come from the germline V gene. CDR3 DNA sequence: TGTGCCAGCAGCCAACCTTATCGCGGGAGACGAACCGGGGAGCTGTTTTTT. Encoded protein: CASSQPYRGRRTGELFF.

This clone was seen only a few times. V usage is TRBV14 and J usage is TRBJ2-1; 8 bases line up with TRBD2. V shed 2 bases, J shed 9 bases, and the junction held 9 bases outside the gene matches. Germline loops: CDR1 SGHDN, CDR2 FVKESK. The CDR3 runs 15 residues. The DNA of the CDR3 is TGTGCCAGCAGCCAATTTCTGACTAGCGCCACTGAGCAGTTCTTC. Translated: CASSQFLTSATEQFF.

This chain links TRBV7-9 with TRBJ2-7; D remains ambiguous. The CDR3 has 12 residues. The germline V gene has CDR1 SEHNR and CDR2 FQNEAQ (reference sequence). V lost 2 bases and J lost 5, with 7 bases in between. CDR3 in amino acids: CASSLPDNEQYF. CDR3 in DNA: TGTGCCAGCAGCTTACCTGACAACGAGCAGTACTTC.

The V gene is TRBV5-1, the J gene TRBJ2-1; 13 bases align to TRBD2. V lost 4 bases and J lost 2; bases outside the gene matches: 3. This CDR3 comprises 16 residues. Looked up from germline, CDR1 is SGHRS and CDR2 is YFSETQ. Here the CDR3 reads CASSEGLAGPYNEQFF. CDR3 nucleotides: TGCGCCAGCAGCGAGGGACTAGCGGGACCCTACAATGAGCAGTTCTTC. Combining the CDR3 with reference TRBV5-1 and TRBJ2-1 gives the whole variable domain KAGVTQTPRYLIKTRGQQVTLSCSPISGHRSVSWYQQTPGQGLQFLFEYFSETQRNKGNFPGRFSGRQFSNSRSEMNVSTLELGDSALYLCASSEGLAGPYNEQFFGPGTRLTVL.

The chain couples TRBV19 to TRBJ2-1, with 9 bases aligning to TRBD1. This CDR3 region has 13 residues. Germline V gene sequence: CDR1 LNHDA, CDR2 SQIVND (reference sequence). V lost 3 bases to trimming and J lost 7 bases; unmatched junction nucleotides: 1. The CDR3 is CASSIDRGNEQFF. The DNA for the CDR3 is TGTGCCAGTAGTATTGACAGGGGGAATGAGCAGTTCTTC.

The rearrangement links TRBV6-1 to TRBJ1-2; 8 nucleotides match TRBD1. This CDR3 comprises 15 residues. Germline loops: CDR1 MNHNS, CDR2 SASEGT. After removal of 7 bases from V and 4 bases from J, the junction contained 11 bases not matched to a gene. The DNA of the CDR3 is TGTGCCAGCACGGGACAGGCCCTACCGGGCTATGGCTACACCTTC. Its protein is CASTGQALPGYGYTF.

The V and J genes are TRBV7-2 and TRBJ2-5, with D hard to call. The CDR3 runs 12 residues. Germline values: CDR1 SGHTA, CDR2 FQGNSA. The V and J ends lost 4 bases and 2 bases respectively, with 5 bases between them. Here the CDR3 reads CASSSMQETQYF. As DNA, the CDR3 is TGTGCCAGCAGCTCGATGCAAGAGACCCAGTACTTC.

This clone was detected once. The chain employs TRBV9 and TRBJ2-2, with a tentative D call TRBD2 (6 bases). Germline V CDR1 and CDR2: SGDLS, YYNGEE. CDR3 length: 17 residues. Trimming left V 0 bases short and J 0 bases short, with 12 bases between. The CDR3 region has the DNA TGTGCCAGCAGCGTAGCTGGCGGGGCCACGAACACCGGGGAGCTGTTTTTT. It is translated as CASSVAGGATNTGELFF.

This clone has just a few counts. The rearrangement uses TRBV6-6 and TRBJ2-5; 7 nucleotides match TRBD2. V lost 6 bases to trimming and J lost 5 bases; unmatched junction nucleotides: 6. The CDR3 is 13 residues long. CDR1 is MNHNY, CDR2 SVGAGI, per germline (reference sequence). The CDR3 DNA reads TGTGCCAGCAGAGAAAGCGGGATGGAGACCCAGTACTTC. As protein: CASRESGMETQYF.

The genes are TRBV28 and TRBJ1-1; 7 bases agree with TRBD1. Germline CDR1 MDHEN, CDR2 SYDVKM. Trimming at V came to 6 bases and at J to 4 bases, leaving 5 bases not matched to a gene. This CDR3 region has 13 residues. The CDR3, as DNA: TGTGCCAGCAGCCCGAGGGGGCGCACTGAAGCTTTCTTT. It is translated as CASSPRGRTEAFF.

This clone was detected a few times. V and J are TRBV2 and TRBJ2-7, with D unclear. The CDR3 sequence is 14 residues long. Trimming took off 6 bases at V and 3 bases at J, with 15 bases between the two ends. CDR1 SNHLY and CDR2 FYNNEI come from the germline V gene. The CDR3 DNA follows: TGTGCCAGCAGCGACGTGGTGGAGCTCTACGAGCAGTACTTC. Amino acid sequence: CASSDVVELYEQYF. Variable domain in full (rest from reference TRBV2 and TRBJ2-7): EPEVTQTPSHQVTQMGQEVILRCVPISNHLYFYWYRQILGQKVEFLVSFYNNEISEKSEIFDDQFSVERPDGSNFTLKIRSTKLEDSAMYFCASSDVVELYEQYFGPGTRLTVT.

The J gene is TRBJ1-1, the V gene TRBV7-9; D is uncertain. This CDR3 has 16 residues. Germline-derived CDR1 and CDR2 are SEHNR and FQNEAQ (reference sequence). Trimming left V 2 bases short and J 0 bases short, with 13 bases between. The CDR3 reads CASSLRPSEMNTEAFF. The CDR3 DNA follows: TGTGCCAGCAGCTTAAGACCCTCAGAGATGAACACTGAAGCTTTCTTT.

This chain's CDR3 is CASSWASGRGNTDTQYF. In DNA form, the CDR3 reads TGTGCCAGCAGTTGGGCTAGCGGGAGAGGGAATACAGATACGCAGTATTTT. The V and J genes are TRBV28 and TRBJ2-3; 10 bases map to TRBD2. CDR3 length: 17 residues. The trim removed 4 bases at V and 3 bases at J, leaving 10 bases unmatched. CDR1 is MDHEN, CDR2 SYDVKM, per germline.

V gene TRBV5-1 combines with J gene TRBJ2-4; 10 bases are shared with TRBD1. There are 17 residues in the CDR3. The germline V gene encodes CDR1 SGHRS and CDR2 YFSETQ. With 1 base clipped from V and 9 bases from J, the junction kept 13 bases outside the gene matches. The CDR3 sequence is CASSLSLGQGNSGIQYF. Here the CDR3 DNA reads TGCGCCAGCAGCTTGAGTCTGGGACAGGGGAATTCCGGCATTCAGTACTTC.

A few counts support this clone. The CDR3 spells CAIVGTGRRYGYTF. In nucleotides, the CDR3 is TGTGCCATCGTCGGGACAGGTCGGAGGTATGGCTACACCTTC. The rearrangement joins TRBV7-9 to TRBJ1-2, with 8 bases matching TRBD1. This CDR3 comprises 14 residues. With 10 bases clipped from V and 5 bases from J, the junction kept 12 bases outside the gene matches. Germline values: CDR1 SEHNR, CDR2 FQNEAQ (reference sequence).

This chain links TRBV7-3 with TRBJ2-1, with 11 bases lining up with TRBD2. In germline, CDR1 is SGHTA, CDR2 FQGTGA. There are 15 residues in the CDR3. Germline trimming cut 3 bases from V and 7 bases from J; bases unmatched to any gene: 5. The CDR3 here is CASSFASGRLNEQFF. The CDR3 DNA reads TGTGCCAGCAGCTTTGCTAGCGGGAGGTTGAATGAGCAGTTCTTC.

V gene TRBV4-1 combines with J gene TRBJ2-5, with 11 bases aligning to TRBD1. The end of the DNA fits TRBJ2-7 better, so the J call may be wrong. Germline loops: CDR1 MGHRA, CDR2 YSYEKL. There are 16 residues in the CDR3. The CDR3: CASSQGQGGSGYEQYF. CDR3 sequence (DNA): TGCGCCAGCAGCCAGGGACAGGGGGGTTCAGGCTACGAGCAGTACTTC.

The DNA for the CDR3 is TGTGCCAGCTCACCAAATGGGGGCGGCTACGAGCAGTACTTC. This encodes CASSPNGGGYEQYF. The chain combines TRBV18 with TRBJ2-7, with D possibly TRBD1 on 6 matching bases. Germline V gives CDR1 KGHSH, CDR2 LQKENI. Between the trimmed V and J ends, which lost 2 bases and 3 bases, there was a span of 11 bases. The length of the CDR3 is 14 residues.

The chain links TRBV2 to TRBJ2-3; TRBD1 is a possible D gene (5 bases). Trimming removed 6 bases from V and 1 base from J, with 5 bases in between. Per the germline V gene, CDR1 is SNHLY and CDR2 is FYNNEI. The CDR3 covers 12 residues. CDR3 residues: CASRTGTDTQYF. The CDR3 DNA sequence: TGTGCCAGCAGGACAGGCACAGATACGCAGTATTTT.

The chain employs TRBV7-8 and TRBJ2-3; D remains ambiguous. CDR1 and CDR2 (germline): SGHVS, FQNEAQ. The CDR3 sequence is 14 residues long. V was pared by 1 base and J by 2 bases, with 7 bases between. CDR3: CASSLDLLTDTQYF. In DNA, the CDR3 is TGTGCCAGCAGCTTAGACTTACTCACAGATACGCAGTATTTT.

V gene TRBV30 combines with J gene TRBJ2-1; D may be TRBD2 (6 bases). Germline CDR1 and CDR2: GTSNPN and SVGIG (reference sequence). The CDR3 loop spans 16 amino acids. Trimming took off 0 bases at V and 0 bases at J, with 12 bases between the two ends. The CDR3 is CAWSVLGGGSYNEQFF. CDR3 bases: TGTGCCTGGAGTGTACTGGGGGGAGGCTCCTACAATGAGCAGTTCTTC.

V gene TRBV4-1 combines with J gene TRBJ2-3; perhaps TRBD2 as D (6 bases). V was clipped by 3 bases and J by 11 bases, with 12 bases between them. The germline CDR1 and CDR2 sequences are MGHRA and YSYEKL. The CDR3 spans 12 residues. CDR3 protein: CASSQVLAVQYF. DNA of the CDR3: TGCGCCAGCAGCCAGGTACTAGCAGTGCAGTATTTT.

Comment on this clone: A single base separates this from a much larger clone, so it may be a read error. The rearrangement links TRBV11-3 to TRBJ2-2; either TRBD1 or TRBD2 may fit D (5 bases each). The CDR3 is 15 residues long. Germline V gene data show CDR1 as SGHNT and CDR2 as YENEEA. The CDR3 DNA reads as TGTGCCAGCAGCTTAGACGGGCCGGGGACCGGGGAGCTGTGTTTT. It codes for CASSLDGPGTGELCF.

The gene calls are TRBV19 and TRBJ2-7; 8 bases align to TRBD1. V lost 4 bases to trimming and J lost 4 bases; unmatched junction nucleotides: 6. The CDR3 sequence is 14 residues long. Germline CDR1 LNHDA, CDR2 SQIVND (reference sequence). The CDR3 reads CASSSLTGGYEQYF. The CDR3 DNA reads as TGTGCCAGTAGTAGTCTCACAGGGGGGTACGAGCAGTACTTC.

The chain employs TRBV9 and TRBJ1-2; possible D gene TRBD1, 5 bases. The CDR3 has 14 amino acids. CDR1 and CDR2 (germline): SGDLS, YYNGEE. V was clipped by 3 bases and J by 4 bases, with 13 bases between them. Written as DNA, the CDR3 is TGTGCCAGCAGCGCAGAGACAGCGAGCTATGGCTACACCTTC. This encodes CASSAETASYGYTF.

This clone was seen repeatedly, ten times or more. The gene calls are TRBV15 and TRBJ2-2, with a tentative D call TRBD1 (5 bases). The V and J ends lost 8 bases and 2 bases respectively, with 15 bases between them. The CDR3 spans 15 residues. CDR1 is LNHNV and CDR2 is YYDKDF in the germline V gene (reference sequence). This CDR3 reads CATRRGILNTGELFF. CDR3 DNA sequence: TGTGCCACCCGAAGGGGAATATTAAACACCGGGGAGCTGTTTTTT.

The chain's CDR3 is CASSLGLVVTDTQYF. The CDR3, as DNA: TGCGCCAGCAGCTTGGGGCTAGTTGTGACAGATACGCAGTATTTT. V is TRBV5-1 and J is TRBJ2-3; D remains ambiguous. Trimming took 0 bases from V and 3 from J, leaving 11 bases between them. Germline V gene lookup returns CDR1 SGHRS and CDR2 YFSETQ. CDR3 length equals 15 residues.

The chain carries TRBV28 and TRBJ2-1; 7 bases line up with TRBD2. The CDR3 is made up of 14 amino acids. Losses at the gene ends were 10 bases for V and 6 bases for J; bases not matched to a gene: 12. CDR1 is MDHEN, CDR2 SYDVKM, per germline. The CDR3 nucleotides are TGTGCCACCAAGGGTGGCTGGGGGGGCAATGAGCAGTTCTTC. It is translated as CATKGGWGGNEQFF.

This clone was seen a few times. The chain joins TRBV7-8 to TRBJ2-7, with 8 bases aligning to TRBD1. Germline lookup yields CDR1 SGHVS and CDR2 FQNEAQ. This CDR3 region has 15 residues. Trimming at V came to 2 bases and at J to 0 bases, leaving 3 bases not matched to a gene. CDR3 coding DNA: TGTGCCAGCAGCTTACGGGACAGGAGCTCCTACGAGCAGTACTTC. It codes for CASSLRDRSSYEQYF.

The chain links TRBV5-4 to TRBJ2-3; tentatively, D is TRBD1 (5 bases). The CDR3 has 17 amino acids. Trimming cost V 3 bases and J 7 bases, with 24 bases left between them. The germline gives CDR1 SGHNT, CDR2 YYREEE (reference sequence). CDR3 nucleotides: TGTGCCAGCAGCTGGGGCAGGGAAGGTTCCAGTGCGTATACGCAGTATTTT. As protein: CASSWGREGSSAYTQYF. The entire variable domain, with the rest obtained from reference TRBV5-4 and TRBJ2-3, is as follows: ETGVTQSPTHLIKTRGQQVTLRCSSQSGHNTVSWYQQALGQGPQFIFQYYREEENGRGNFPPRFSGLQFPNYSSELNVNALELDDSALYLCASSWGREGSSAYTQYFGPGTRLTVL.